This T cell receptor (beta chain) was sequenced during a study of blood T cell repertoires in COVID-19. Across the study: The samples span acute and convalescent COVID-19 from the United States, Italy and Spain.

Per the germline V gene, CDR1 is LNHDA and CDR2 is SQIVND (reference sequence). V gave up 8 bases and J gave up 1 base; unmatched junction bases: 7. There are 15 residues in the CDR3. In the source study's methods: How many nucleated cells were present was estimated from reference gene primer amplification. Sequencing used immunoSEQ multiplex PCR; TCRdb keeps in-frame clones, though not all of them. V, J and clone size were drawn from that table, and D and trimming were deduced from the DNA. In the table there are tens of thousands of clones, 73% of which are singletons. The chain links TRBV19 to TRBJ2-3; 9 bases line up with TRBD2. This clonotype was sampled from a human donor in a cohort sampled during active or convalescent COVID-19. Sequencing used peripheral blood. CDR3 nucleotides: TGTGCCAGTGGCCCCCAGCGGGGGGGCACAGATACGCAGTATTTT. Translating it yields CASGPQRGGTDTQYF.